Presented here are 26 T cell receptor beta chains from one specimen sequenced in a study of blood T cell repertoires in COVID-19. Libraries were prepared by immunoSEQ multiplex PCR; TCRdb keeps only in-frame clonotypes and omits some of them. This repertoire shows about 230,000 clones, roughly 85% found once; its top ten account for under 3%. Source material: peripheral blood. The receptors were gathered from a woman in her 70s with active or convalescent COVID-19.

A word on this clone: At one end the junction does not follow the germline gene, possibly because of a read error. The V gene is TRBV2, the J gene TRBJ1-1, with TRBD1 matching 8 bases. CDR3 length: 11 amino acids. The germline CDR1 and CDR2 sequences are SNHLY and FYNNEI. The CDR3 DNA sequence: TGTGCCAGCAGCGAAGGGACAGGCGCTTTCTTT. Translating gives CASSEGTGAFF.

The table lists this clone with a count of one. The V and J genes are TRBV4-2 and TRBJ2-7; 8 bases line up with TRBD1. The trim removed 3 bases at V and 3 bases at J, leaving 4 bases unmatched. Per the germline V gene, CDR1 is LGHNA and CDR2 is YNFKEQ. The CDR3 has 14 residues. The CDR3 reads CASSQPGGHYEQYF. The CDR3 DNA sequence: TGTGCCAGCAGCCAGCCAGGGGGCCACTACGAGCAGTACTTC.

V is TRBV28 and J is TRBJ2-3; D is perhaps TRBD2 (5 bases). The CDR3 covers 13 residues. Trimming left V 4 bases short and J 3 bases short, with 8 bases between. CDR1 and CDR2 (germline): MDHEN, SYDVKM. The CDR3 DNA reads as TGTGCCAGCAGTTCCCCGGGGACAGATACGCAGTATTTT. Encoded protein: CASSSPGTDTQYF.

This chain links TRBV5-1 with TRBJ2-7, with 15 bases aligning to TRBD2. Germline CDR1 is SGHRS and CDR2 is YFSETQ. Germline trimming cut 4 bases from V and 7 bases from J; bases unmatched to any gene: 12. The CDR3 contains 17 residues. The CDR3 spells CASSPRTSGRASWEQYF. The CDR3 nucleotides are TGCGCCAGCAGCCCTCGGACTAGCGGGAGGGCCTCTTGGGAGCAGTACTTC. Full variable domain (rest looked up from reference TRBV5-1 and TRBJ2-7): KAGVTQTPRYLIKTRGQQVTLSCSPISGHRSVSWYQQTPGQGLQFLFEYFSETQRNKGNFPGRFSGRQFSNSRSEMNVSTLELGDSALYLCASSPRTSGRASWEQYFGPGTRLTVT.

The chain uses TRBV27 and TRBJ2-3; 8 bases fit TRBD1. The CDR3 has 14 amino acids. The J segment lost 6 bases and the V segment lost 3 bases, leaving 5 bases of the junction unmatched. Germline-derived CDR1 and CDR2 are MNHEY and SMNVEV (reference sequence). Here the CDR3 reads CASSFQTGVDTQYF. The CDR3 DNA is TGTGCCAGCAGTTTCCAGACAGGGGTCGATACGCAGTATTTT.

This chain links TRBV18 with TRBJ1-5, with 9 bases lining up with TRBD1. The CDR3 totals 15 residues. J was trimmed by 10 bases and V by 2 bases; bases with no gene match: 9. CDR1 KGHSH and CDR2 LQKENI come from the germline V gene. The DNA of the CDR3 is TGTGCCAGCTCACCAAACTTACAGGGGGCCGAACCCCAGCATTTT. Residues: CASSPNLQGAEPQHF.

The V gene is TRBV19, the J gene TRBJ2-3; D is undetermined. Germline lookup yields CDR1 LNHDA and CDR2 SQIVND (reference sequence). This CDR3 spans 14 amino acids. V shed 3 bases and J shed 0 bases, with 7 bases lying between them. The CDR3 DNA sequence: TGTGCCAGTAGTATTGTAGCCAGCACAGATACGCAGTATTTT. This encodes CASSIVASTDTQYF.

The chain carries TRBV5-1 and TRBJ1-4; D not certain. Trimming took off 4 bases at V and 4 bases at J, with 8 bases between the two ends. The germline CDR1 and CDR2 sequences are SGHRS and YFSETQ. CDR3 length equals 13 residues. The CDR3 coding sequence is TGCGCCAGCAGCCACAGTTATAATGAAAAACTGTTTTTT. Translated, it gives CASSHSYNEKLFF.

This clone was seen a handful of times. The CDR3 region is CASSLSPTGDAGNTIYF. The CDR3 nucleotides read TGTGCCAGCTCACTATCCCCGACAGGGGATGCCGGAAACACCATATATTTT. The genes are TRBV18 and TRBJ1-3; 8 bases are shared with TRBD1. The CDR3 spans 17 residues. The V gene's germline CDR1 is KGHSH and CDR2 LQKENI. V lost 4 bases and J lost 4; bases outside the gene matches: 12.

The chain carries TRBV30 and TRBJ1-5; D is unresolved. The V gene's germline CDR1 is GTSNPN and CDR2 SVGIG (reference sequence). The CDR3 is 13 residues long. Trimming removed 5 bases from V and 7 bases from J, with 15 bases in between. The DNA for the CDR3 is TGTGCCTGGGCCCCCGGACTTGGGCAGCCCCAGCATTTT. Residues: CAWAPGLGQPQHF. Using reference TRBV30 and TRBJ1-5 for the parts outside the CDR3, the full variable domain is SQTIHQWPATLVQPVGSPLSLECTVEGTSNPNLYWYRQAAGRGLQLLFYSVGIGQISSEVPQNLSASRPQDRQFILSSKKLLLSDSGFYLCAWAPGLGQPQHFGDGTRLSIL.

The rearrangement uses TRBV19 and TRBJ1-5; D not certain. CDR1 and CDR2 from the germline V gene are LNHDA and SQIVND (reference sequence). CDR3 length: 14 residues. The V end lost 4 bases, the J end lost 0 bases, and 7 bases lay between the germline ends. CDR3 sequence: CASSNGYSNQPQHF. The CDR3 coding sequence is TGTGCCAGTAGTAACGGTTATAGCAATCAGCCCCAGCATTTT. Filled out from reference TRBV19 and TRBJ1-5, the complete variable domain reads DGGITQSPKYLFRKEGQNVTLSCEQNLNHDAMYWYRQDPGQGLRLIYYSQIVNDFQKGDIAEGYSVSREKKESFPLTVTSAQKNPTAFYLCASSNGYSNQPQHFGDGTRLSIL.

This chain joins TRBV3-1 (or the pseudogene TRBV3-2) and TRBJ1-1; TRBD1 is a possible D gene (5 bases). V was cut by 1 base and J by 5 bases, with 8 bases left in between. Germline CDR1 LGHDT, CDR2 YNNKEL (reference sequence). There are 13 residues in the CDR3. The CDR3 sequence: CASSQGGWTEAFF. The DNA for the CDR3 is TGTGCCAGCAGCCAAGGGGGCTGGACTGAAGCTTTCTTT.

This clone has just a few counts. V usage is TRBV2 and J usage is TRBJ1-4; D possibly corresponds to TRBD1 (6 bases). The CDR3 extends over 14 amino acids. Trimming took off 8 bases at V and 6 bases at J, with 16 bases between the two ends. Germline CDR1 reads SNHLY; CDR2 reads FYNNEI. The CDR3 region is CASESREGDEKLFF. The DNA for the CDR3 is TGTGCCAGCGAAAGTCGGGAGGGGGATGAAAAACTGTTTTTT.

The J gene is TRBJ2-3, the V gene TRBV2, with 11 positions matching TRBD2. Unmatched junction bases numbered 4, after V lost 7 bases and J lost 1 base. Germline-derived CDR1 and CDR2 are SNHLY and FYNNEI. The CDR3 has 15 amino acids. The CDR3 region is CASTQGLAGTDTQYF. The DNA for the CDR3 is TGTGCCAGCACCCAGGGACTAGCGGGCACAGATACGCAGTATTTT. Using reference TRBV2 and TRBJ2-3 for the parts outside the CDR3, the full variable domain is EPEVTQTPSHQVTQMGQEVILRCVPISNHLYFYWYRQILGQKVEFLVSFYNNEISEKSEIFDDQFSVERPDGSNFTLKIRSTKLEDSAMYFCASTQGLAGTDTQYFGPGTRLTVL.

The V call is TRBV19, the J call TRBJ2-2, with 12 bases identical to TRBD2. Germline V gives CDR1 LNHDA, CDR2 SQIVND (reference sequence). Trimming removed 5 bases from V and 5 bases from J; junction bases left unmatched: 3. CDR3 length equals 15 residues. The CDR3 region has the DNA TGTGCCAGTAGTCTCGGACTAGCGGGAACCGGGGAGCTGTTTTTT. It specifies CASSLGLAGTGELFF.

This clone was counted between two and nine times. V gene TRBV4-1 combines with J gene TRBJ2-1; D gene uncertain. The CDR3 extends over 16 amino acids. CDR1 MGHRA and CDR2 YSYEKL come from the germline V gene. V dropped 5 bases and J dropped 0 bases, with 14 bases sitting between them. Written as DNA, the CDR3 is TGCGCCAGCAGCTCGTCGACTTATAGCTCCTACAATGAGCAGTTCTTC. Encoded protein: CASSSSTYSSYNEQFF.

The gene calls are TRBV28 and TRBJ2-7; no reliable D call. CDR1 and CDR2 (germline): MDHEN, SYDVKM. The CDR3 has 13 amino acids. V was shortened by 5 bases and J by 3 bases, with 11 bases between the two germline ends. The CDR3 DNA reads TGTGCCAGCAGTGAGGTGATAAGCTACGAGCAGTACTTC. It is translated as CASSEVISYEQYF.

This clone has only one observation. CDR3 nucleotides: TGTGCCAGCAGCCAGAGCGAACAGGGGGGCTATGGCTACACCTTC. Amino acids: CASSQSEQGGYGYTF. The chain carries TRBV3-1 (or the pseudogene TRBV3-2) and TRBJ1-2, with 8 bases fitting TRBD1. V gave up 3 bases and J gave up 4 bases; unmatched junction bases: 7. This CDR3 contains 15 residues. The V gene's germline CDR1 is LGHDT and CDR2 YNNKEL (reference sequence).

The table lists this clone with a few counts. The rearrangement links TRBV7-8 to TRBJ1-1, with TRBD1 matching 10 bases. The CDR3 loop spans 16 amino acids. Germline values: CDR1 SGHVS, CDR2 FQNEAQ. V lost 4 bases to trimming and J lost 3 bases; unmatched junction nucleotides: 8. CDR3 DNA sequence: TGTGCCAGCAGCTCGACTGGTGGGACAGGGGACACTGAAGCTTTCTTT. Amino acid sequence: CASSSTGGTGDTEAFF.

Here the CDR3 reads CATSDPRAPLAGGNNEQFF. In DNA, the CDR3 is TGTGCCACCAGTGACCCACGGGCCCCTCTAGCGGGAGGCAACAATGAGCAGTTCTTC. The chain carries TRBV24-1 and TRBJ2-1, with 11 bases matching TRBD2. The CDR3 consists of 19 residues. V trimming: 4 bases; J trimming: 5 bases; junction bases outside the gene matches: 15. In germline, CDR1 is KGHDR, CDR2 SFDVKD.

The CDR3, as DNA: TGCAGTGCCCGACAGGTTGGCTACACCTTC. This translates into CSARQVGYTF. V gene TRBV20-1 combines with J gene TRBJ1-2; D may be TRBD1 (6 bases). The CDR3 has 10 amino acids. CDR1 and CDR2 from the germline V gene are DFQATT and SNEGSKA (reference sequence). The ends were cut back, 6 bases at V and 7 bases at J, with 9 bases in the middle.

The chain is built from TRBV5-1 and TRBJ1-2; D unclear. The length of the CDR3 is 12 residues. CDR1 is SGHRS and CDR2 is YFSETQ in the germline V gene. V was clipped by 7 bases and J by 8 bases, with 15 bases between them. The CDR3 is CASGRDGEGYTF. In DNA, the CDR3 is TGCGCCAGCGGCCGGGATGGGGAGGGCTACACCTTC.

The chain uses TRBV15 and TRBJ1-3; perhaps TRBD1 as D (5 bases). Germline V lookup: CDR1 LNHNV, CDR2 YYDKDF (reference sequence). V lost 10 bases and J lost 0, with 22 bases in between. CDR3 length: 17 residues. CDR3 region: CARGRAQLPSSGNTIYF. CDR3 DNA: TGTGCCAGGGGCAGGGCCCAACTTCCTTCCTCTGGAAACACCATATATTTT.

This clone has a handful of counts. The V and J genes are TRBV5-1 and TRBJ2-3; a weak D match, TRBD2 (5 bases). The V gene lost 0 bases and the J gene lost 0 bases, with 11 bases spanning the gap. The CDR3 runs to 16 residues. Germline lookup yields CDR1 SGHRS and CDR2 YFSETQ. CDR3 nucleotides: TGCGCCAGCAGCTTGGACGGGGATGGGAGCACAGATACGCAGTATTTT. Protein product: CASSLDGDGSTDTQYF.

The chain combines TRBV5-1 with TRBJ2-3; 7 bases match TRBD2. The germline V gene has CDR1 SGHRS and CDR2 YFSETQ. V trimming: 5 bases; J trimming: 0 bases; junction bases outside the gene matches: 3. The CDR3 spans 14 residues. This CDR3 reads CASSRRESTDTQYF. The CDR3 DNA sequence: TGCGCCAGCAGTAGGCGGGAGAGCACAGATACGCAGTATTTT.

This chain connects TRBV6-5 to TRBJ2-1; TRBD2 aligns across 11 bases. After removal of 6 bases from V and 6 bases from J, the junction contained 7 bases not matched to a gene. CDR1 is MNHEY, CDR2 SVGAGI, per germline. CDR3 size: 15 residues. The CDR3 region is CASSSLAGVVNEQFF. CDR3 nucleotide sequence: TGTGCCAGCAGCTCACTAGCGGGAGTCGTCAATGAGCAGTTCTTC.